Listed below are T cell receptor beta chains from one sample, sequenced in a study of CD8+ T cells in alopecia areata. This table comes from immunoSEQ multiplex PCR, and its TCRdb copy is limited to in-frame clones, with some not included. Of about 280,000 clones in the sample, 55% to 70% are singletons; the top ten hold more than 1.5%. This sample comprised CD4+ T cells sorted from blood, obtained at week 24, from a patient treated with tofacitinib. The receptors originated from a human donor with alopecia areata. Each CDR3 is given with its conserved first and last residue. Fields, in order: D gene, J gene, clone size, CDR3 length, V gene, CDR3 protein, CDR3 DNA. A D gene is named only where the DNA matches it firmly. Some rows mark clone size as missing; the rest say once, few, many or name a class of expanded clone.

d_gene: -
j_gene: TRBJ2-7
abundance: -
len: 12
v_gene: TRBV28
CDR3aa: CASRTGEYEQYF
CDR3nt: TGTGCCAGCAGGACAGGAGAGTACGAGCAGTACTTC

d_gene: -
j_gene: TRBJ2-1
abundance: -
len: 20
v_gene: TRBV30
CDR3aa: CAWSAPPRRGGVSSYNEQFF
CDR3nt: TGTGCCTGGAGTGCCCCACCTAGGCGGGGTGGAGTCAGCTCCTACAATGAGCAGTTCTTC

d_gene: -
j_gene: TRBJ1-6
abundance: -
len: 14
v_gene: TRBV4-3
CDR3aa: CASSQEDRNSPLHF
CDR3nt: TGCGCCAGCAGCCAAGAGGATAGGAATTCACCCCTCCACTTT

d_gene: -
j_gene: TRBJ2-2
abundance: few
len: 15
v_gene: TRBV4-1
CDR3aa: CASSQGGGGPGELFF
CDR3nt: TGCGCCAGCAGCCAAGGTGGAGGAGGGCCCGGGGAGCTGTTTTTT

d_gene: TRBD1
j_gene: TRBJ2-3
abundance: -
len: 14
v_gene: TRBV29-1
CDR3aa: CSVVPGGGTDTQYF
CDR3nt: TGCAGCGTTGTTCCAGGGGGCGGTACAGATACGCAGTATTTT

d_gene: -
j_gene: TRBJ2-5
abundance: many
len: 13
v_gene: TRBV7-9
CDR3aa: CASSLGRRETQYF
CDR3nt: TGTGCCAGCAGCTTAGGGCGTCGAGAGACCCAGTACTTC

d_gene: -
j_gene: TRBJ2-3
abundance: few
len: 15
v_gene: TRBV4-1
CDR3aa: CASSHGGTGADTQYF
CDR3nt: TGCGCCAGCAGCCACGGAGGGACCGGGGCAGATACGCAGTATTTT

d_gene: -
j_gene: TRBJ2-1
abundance: -
len: 14
v_gene: TRBV29-1
CDR3aa: CSVRGHPGNNEQFF
CDR3nt: TGCAGCGTCAGGGGACACCCGGGGAACAATGAGCAGTTCTTC

d_gene: TRBD1
j_gene: TRBJ1-2
abundance: -
len: 17
v_gene: TRBV5-1
CDR3aa: CASSLGRDRVPWSGYTF
CDR3nt: TGCGCCAGCAGCTTGGGACGGGACAGGGTTCCCTGGAGTGGCTACACCTTC

d_gene: -
j_gene: TRBJ2-5
abundance: -
len: 11
v_gene: TRBV7-3
CDR3aa: CASSYGETQYF
CDR3nt: TGTGCCAGCAGCTATGGGGAGACCCAGTACTTC

d_gene: -
j_gene: TRBJ2-1
abundance: few
len: 15
v_gene: TRBV4-3
CDR3aa: CASSQELRSYNEQFF
CDR3nt: TGCGCCAGCAGCCAAGAACTCCGATCCTACAATGAGCAGTTCTTC

d_gene: -
j_gene: TRBJ2-3
abundance: -
len: 14
v_gene: TRBV5-1
CDR3aa: CASSLVSGADTQYF
CDR3nt: TGCGCCAGCAGCTTGGTCTCGGGGGCAGATACGCAGTATTTT

d_gene: -
j_gene: TRBJ2-7
abundance: once
len: 10
v_gene: TRBV30
CDR3aa: CAWSQYEQYF
CDR3nt: TGTGCCTGGAGCCAGTACGAGCAGTACTTC

d_gene: -
j_gene: TRBJ1-2
abundance: -
len: 14
v_gene: TRBV15
CDR3aa: CATTRGRGNYGYTF
CDR3nt: TGTGCCACCACTAGGGGGAGGGGGAACTATGGCTACACCTTC

d_gene: -
j_gene: TRBJ2-2
abundance: -
len: 15
v_gene: TRBV7-2
CDR3aa: CASSLVRLNTGELFF
CDR3nt: TGTGCCAGCAGCTTAGTACGGTTGAACACCGGGGAGCTGTTTTTT

d_gene: -
j_gene: TRBJ1-5
abundance: -
len: 15
v_gene: TRBV5-6
CDR3aa: CASSFQDLSNQPQHF
CDR3nt: TGTGCCAGCAGCTTCCAGGATTTATCCAATCAGCCCCAGCATTTT

d_gene: TRBD1
j_gene: TRBJ1-2
abundance: -
len: 13
v_gene: TRBV6-5
CDR3aa: CASTGQGDYGYTF
CDR3nt: TGTGCCAGCACCGGACAGGGGGACTATGGCTACACCTTC

d_gene: -
j_gene: TRBJ1-1
abundance: -
len: 10
v_gene: TRBV29-1
CDR3aa: CSVGRTEAFF
CDR3nt: TGCAGCGTTGGTAGGACTGAAGCTTTCTTT

d_gene: -
j_gene: TRBJ1-2
abundance: -
len: 13
v_gene: TRBV6-5
CDR3aa: CASSFRSSRGYTF
CDR3nt: TGTGCCAGCAGTTTTCGATCCTCGCGGGGCTACACCTTC

d_gene: -
j_gene: TRBJ2-7
abundance: -
len: 13
v_gene: TRBV7-2
CDR3aa: CASSPRVTYEQYF
CDR3nt: TGTGCCAGCAGCCCCAGGGTTACCTACGAGCAGTACTTC

d_gene: -
j_gene: TRBJ2-3
abundance: -
len: 12
v_gene: TRBV30
CDR3aa: CAWSAATDTQYF
CDR3nt: TGTGCCTGGAGTGCAGCCACAGATACGCAGTATTTT

d_gene: -
j_gene: TRBJ2-7
abundance: few
len: 12
v_gene: TRBV28
CDR3aa: CASGGESYEQYF
CDR3nt: TGTGCCAGCGGCGGTGAGAGCTACGAGCAGTACTTC

d_gene: TRBD1
j_gene: TRBJ2-4
abundance: -
len: 15
v_gene: TRBV15
CDR3aa: CATSRPGTAQNIQYF
CDR3nt: TGTGCCACCAGCAGACCGGGGACAGCACAAAACATTCAGTACTTC

d_gene: TRBD1
j_gene: TRBJ2-1
abundance: -
len: 16
v_gene: TRBV6-5
CDR3aa: CASSSPSRDSYNEQFF
CDR3nt: TGTGCCAGCAGTTCCCCCTCCCGGGACAGCTACAATGAGCAGTTCTTC

d_gene: TRBD2
j_gene: TRBJ2-7
abundance: -
len: 15
v_gene: TRBV7-2
CDR3aa: CASSDGTSFFYEQYF
CDR3nt: TGTGCCAGCAGCGACGGGACTAGCTTTTTCTACGAGCAGTACTTC

d_gene: -
j_gene: TRBJ2-5
abundance: -
len: 14
v_gene: TRBV5-1
CDR3aa: CASSSAGRWETQYF
CDR3nt: TGCGCCAGCAGCTCAGCCGGGCGGTGGGAGACCCAGTACTTC

d_gene: -
j_gene: TRBJ2-7
abundance: few
len: 13
v_gene: TRBV5-1
CDR3aa: CASGGAGTYEQYF
CDR3nt: TGCGCCAGCGGGGGAGCAGGGACCTACGAGCAGTACTTC

d_gene: -
j_gene: TRBJ2-3
abundance: -
len: 16
v_gene: TRBV9
CDR3aa: CASSVEIGGLTDTQYF
CDR3nt: TGTGCCAGCAGCGTAGAGATCGGGGGGCTCACAGATACGCAGTATTTT

d_gene: TRBD2
j_gene: TRBJ2-5
abundance: few
len: 14
v_gene: TRBV29-1
CDR3aa: CSVASGGMVETQYF
CDR3nt: TGCAGCGTGGCTAGCGGGGGAATGGTAGAGACCCAGTACTTC

d_gene: -
j_gene: TRBJ2-1
abundance: -
len: 14
v_gene: TRBV30
CDR3aa: CAWDTGGSKIEQFF
CDR3nt: TGTGCCTGGGATACCGGGGGTTCCAAAATTGAGCAGTTCTTC

d_gene: -
j_gene: TRBJ2-3
abundance: -
len: 13
v_gene: TRBV25-1
CDR3aa: CASSKHKPDTQYF
CDR3nt: TGTGCCAGCAGTAAACACAAGCCAGATACGCAGTATTTT

d_gene: TRBD1
j_gene: TRBJ2-1
abundance: -
len: 12
v_gene: TRBV9
CDR3aa: CASSVPGGEQFF
CDR3nt: TGTGCCAGCAGCGTACCAGGGGGTGAGCAGTTCTTC

d_gene: -
j_gene: TRBJ2-1
abundance: -
len: 12
v_gene: TRBV7-2
CDR3aa: CASSPSGTKQFF
CDR3nt: TGTGCCAGCAGCCCTTCGGGGACCAAGCAGTTCTTC

d_gene: -
j_gene: TRBJ2-6
abundance: few
len: 16
v_gene: TRBV27
CDR3aa: CASSSREGPGANVLTF
CDR3nt: TGTGCCAGCAGTTCCCGCGAGGGACCGGGGGCCAACGTCCTGACTTTC

d_gene: -
j_gene: TRBJ2-5
abundance: -
len: 15
v_gene: TRBV15
CDR3aa: CATSRDHGPDSPRYF
CDR3nt: TGTGCCACCAGCAGAGATCATGGCCCGGACAGCCCGAGGTACTTC